The clone carrying this TCR beta chain was picked up a small number of times. Deletions cut 3 bases from V and 7 bases from J, with 9 bases between. The CDR3 length is 12 residues. TCRdb called the RT-PCR reads again in MiXCR, with one record for every CDR3 protein. Of almost 700,000 distinct CDR3 sequences listed, approximately 14% were seen once; the top ten hold 3% to 4.5%. The chain combines TRBV12-3 or TRBV12-4 with TRBJ1-1; D unclear. The TCR was taken from a female donor in good health, serving as a healthy control. The specimen sequenced was memory CD4+ T cells from blood. For the CDR3, the DNA is TGTGCCAGCAGTTTTCTGGGCCTTGAAGCTTTCTTT. Translating gives CASSFLGLEAFF.